These T cell receptor beta chains were read from a single sample in a study of CD8 T cells in Susac syndrome. From the immunoSEQ multiplex PCR reads, TCRdb called clonotypes with MiXCR, one entry per CDR3 protein. The sample shows about 160,000 distinct CDR3 sequences, 95% to 97% of them seen only once. Sequenced sample: CD4+ T cells from PBMCs. The receptor source for this set is a human donor with Susac syndrome. Both conserved end residues are trimmed from each CDR3.

v_gene	CDR3aa
TRBV5-6	ASSSTGTGGYT
TRBV20-1	SAHPGGETQY
TRBV7-8	ASSLTVSGRADTQY
TRBV9	ASSAGLAGDTQY
TRBV29-1	SVAGGTQETQY
TRBV20-1	SARIPPWDIQY
TRBV7-3	ASSLTSRDTQY
TRBV20-1	SANRQILSYEQY
TRBV7-2	ASSQTVVMNTEAF
TRBV2	ASSAGVRGMNTEAF
TRBV6-2/TRBV6-3	ASSPPTSHNTEAF
TRBV15	ATRGGGFYTGELF
TRBV11-2	ASSVGRLAGDNEQF
TRBV20-1	SASTTGTEAF
TRBV7-9	ASGEETQY
TRBV4-1	ASSQVFLNTGELF
TRBV5-1	ASRRGTDLETQY
TRBV7-9	ASSLSIGSPLH
TRBV7-9	ASSPQRVYGYT
TRBV18	ASSPPGSNQPQH
TRBV20-1	SATKGALRYNEQF
TRBV2	ASSERDFSSGANVLT
TRBV7-2	ASSLSGRETQY
TRBV20-1	SAGTSGSIGKNIQY
TRBV4-3	ASSQEPGRISTDTQY
TRBV19	ASSLGQQYYT
TRBV20-1	SASDHEQY
TRBV5-1	ASSRSRAFTDTQY
TRBV12-3/TRBV12-4	ASTQRGSEANVLT
TRBV4-3	ASSQDPPGQVYQETQY
TRBV12-3/TRBV12-4	ASSFRQGGTEAF
TRBV5-4	ASSGTGSTNSPLH
TRBV10-3	AISLGQGLENEQY
TRBV7-9	ASSLRQGEGEQY
TRBV27	ASKGSYNSPLH
TRBV29-1	SVAHGNSGNTIY
TRBV4-2	ASSQEDETQY
TRBV13	ASSSLREMVGTEAF
TRBV10-3	AISERGPRNHSPLH
TRBV20-1	SAGQGAGGYT